The 21 T cell receptor beta chains below come from one sample, sequenced in a study of T cell changes during pregnancy in multiple sclerosis. Clones were sequenced by immunoSEQ multiplex PCR, and TCRdb holds only the in-frame ones, with some missing. This table holds some 60,000 clones, approximately 90% found once. Source: peripheral blood, taken after pregnancy. These receptors were collected from a female donor with multiple sclerosis, enrolled in a pregnancy study.

This clone was detected once. The genes are TRBV2 and TRBJ2-1; 9 nucleotides agree with TRBD2. V lost 6 bases to trimming and J lost 7 bases; unmatched junction nucleotides: 7. The germline V gene encodes CDR1 SNHLY and CDR2 FYNNEI. The CDR3 runs to 14 residues. The DNA for the CDR3 is TGTGCCAGCAGGCCGGGACTAGCACGAAATGAGCAGTTCTTC. This codes for CASRPGLARNEQFF. The entire variable domain, with the rest obtained from reference TRBV2 and TRBJ2-1, is as follows: EPEVTQTPSHQVTQMGQEVILRCVPISNHLYFYWYRQILGQKVEFLVSFYNNEISEKSEIFDDQFSVERPDGSNFTLKIRSTKLEDSAMYFCASRPGLARNEQFFGPGTRLTVL.

The chain carries TRBV18 and TRBJ1-1; a weak D match, TRBD1 (5 bases). The germline V gene has CDR1 KGHSH and CDR2 LQKENI. This CDR3 comprises 15 residues. Trimming shortened V by 4 bases and J by 1 base, and 13 bases separated the two germline ends. CDR3 DNA: TGTGCCAGCTCACTCCTGACAGCTCCGAACACTGAAGCTTTCTTT. It codes for CASSLLTAPNTEAFF.

The chain carries TRBV4-1 and TRBJ1-2, with D unresolved. The germline V gene has CDR1 MGHRA and CDR2 YSYEKL. V was clipped by 4 bases and J by 5 bases, with 14 bases between them. There are 14 residues in the CDR3. The DNA for the CDR3 is TGCGCCAGCAGCCTTACGGCGGGCTTTTATGGCTACACCTTC. As protein: CASSLTAGFYGYTF.

The chain has TRBV11-2 and TRBJ1-4, with D possibly matching TRBD1 (5 bases). This CDR3 spans 14 amino acids. Per germline, CDR1 SGHAT and CDR2 FQNNGV. V lost 5 bases and J 7 bases, leaving 14 bases between the germline ends. The CDR3 bases are TGTGCCAGCAGCGATTGGGGTAGGGGTGAAAAACTGTTTTTT. Amino acid sequence: CASSDWGRGEKLFF. Full variable domain (rest looked up from reference TRBV11-2 and TRBJ1-4): EAGVAQSPRYKIIEKRQSVAFWCNPISGHATLYWYQQILGQGPKLLIQFQNNGVVDDSQLPKDRFSAERLKGVDSTLKIQPAKLEDSAVYLCASSDWGRGEKLFFGSGTQLSVL.

This sequence joins TRBV5-1 and TRBJ2-5; 10 positions agree with TRBD1. CDR1 and CDR2 (germline): SGHRS, YFSETQ. CDR3 size: 15 residues. V lost 4 bases to trimming and J lost 2 bases; unmatched junction nucleotides: 5. CDR3 residues: CASSPGTGVQETQYF. Here the CDR3 DNA reads TGCGCCAGCAGCCCAGGGACAGGGGTACAAGAGACCCAGTACTTC.

The V gene is TRBV6-1, the J gene TRBJ1-5; possible D gene TRBD1, 5 bases. Germline V lookup: CDR1 MNHNS, CDR2 SASEGT. Trimming left V 7 bases short and J 2 bases short, with 12 bases between. The CDR3 length is 14 residues. The CDR3 loop reads CASTQGGGNQPQHF. The DNA for the CDR3 is TGTGCCAGCACCCAGGGTGGCGGCAATCAGCCCCAGCATTTT.

V and J are TRBV28 and TRBJ1-4; D is unresolved. The V gene lost 3 bases and the J gene lost 8 bases, with 4 bases spanning the gap. The CDR3 has 11 amino acids. CDR1 is MDHEN, CDR2 SYDVKM, per germline. CDR3 amino acids: CASSFREKLFF. The DNA for the CDR3 is TGTGCCAGCAGTTTCAGGGAAAAACTGTTTTTT. Supplemented by reference TRBV28 and TRBJ1-4, the full variable domain reads DVKVTQSSRYLVKRTGEKVFLECVQDMDHENMFWYRQDPGLGLRLIYFSYDVKMKEKGDIPEGYSVSREKKERFSLILESASTNQTSMYLCASSFREKLFFGSGTQLSVL.

This clone came up a few times. The chain recombines TRBV29-1 with TRBJ2-7, with D possibly matching TRBD2 (5 bases). Trimming shortened V by 2 bases and J by 4 bases, and 15 bases separated the two germline ends. Germline V gene lookup returns CDR1 SQVTM and CDR2 ANQGSEA. The CDR3 is 14 amino acids. CDR3 loop: CSVEKDGLAYEQYF. The CDR3, as DNA: TGCAGCGTTGAAAAGGACGGACTTGCGTACGAGCAGTACTTC.

V gene TRBV29-1 combines with J gene TRBJ2-3, with TRBD2 identical over 9 bases. CDR1 and CDR2 from the germline V gene are SQVTM and ANQGSEA. The CDR3 is 14 amino acids. V trimming: 5 bases; J trimming: 3 bases; junction bases outside the gene matches: 6. In DNA, the CDR3 is TGCAGCGTTCGGGGACTAGCTGCGACAGATACGCAGTATTTT. Encoded protein: CSVRGLAATDTQYF.

The chain employs TRBV5-4 and TRBJ1-6; D unclear. The CDR3 is 14 amino acids. The V end lost 5 bases, the J end lost 1 base, and 7 bases lay between the germline ends. The germline CDR1 and CDR2 sequences are SGHNT and YYREEE (reference sequence). CDR3 sequence reads: CASREGSYNSPLHF. CDR3 coding DNA: TGTGCCAGCAGGGAGGGTTCCTATAATTCACCCCTCCACTTT.

The chain uses TRBV19 and TRBJ1-1, with no clear D. V lost 5 bases and J 11 bases, leaving 15 bases between the germline ends. This CDR3 has 12 residues. Germline assignment: CDR1 LNHDA and CDR2 SQIVND (reference sequence). The CDR3 sequence is CASSPREGGAFF. The DNA for the CDR3 is TGTGCCAGTAGTCCAAGGGAGGGTGGTGCTTTCTTT.

This clone was seen only once. The rearrangement uses TRBV6-1 and TRBJ2-5; 7 nucleotides match TRBD2. CDR3 length equals 14 residues. CDR1 and CDR2 from the germline V gene are MNHNS and SASEGT. Trimming removed 5 bases from V and 5 bases from J; junction bases left unmatched: 8. The CDR3 DNA sequence: TGTGCCAGCAGTCTGCGACCCGGGGGGGAGACCCAGTACTTC. Translating it yields CASSLRPGGETQYF.

The J gene is TRBJ2-3, the V gene TRBV4-1; 7 bases line up with TRBD2. The germline gives CDR1 MGHRA, CDR2 YSYEKL. The length of the CDR3 is 15 residues. The junction had 4 bases not matched to a gene; V was cut back by 0 bases and J by 4 bases. CDR3 region: CASSQDLGGADTQYF. The CDR3 nucleotides are TGCGCCAGCAGCCAAGATCTGGGGGGGGCAGATACGCAGTATTTT.

This chain connects TRBV9 to TRBJ1-5, with a possible D match to TRBD1 (6 bases). Germline CDR1 is SGDLS and CDR2 is YYNGEE. V dropped 4 bases and J dropped 7 bases, with 18 bases sitting between them. CDR3 length: 15 amino acids. In nucleotides, the CDR3 is TGTGCCAGCAGCCCCCATCCACAGGGCGGCCAGCCCCAGCATTTT. Translation gives CASSPHPQGGQPQHF.

V and J are TRBV5-4 and TRBJ1-2; 7 positions agree with TRBD1. Germline-derived CDR1 and CDR2 are SGHNT and YYREEE (reference sequence). After removal of 4 bases from V and 8 bases from J, the junction contained 14 bases not matched to a gene. This CDR3 contains 15 residues. The CDR3 here is CASSQTTGEWEGYTF. In DNA, the CDR3 is TGTGCCAGCAGCCAAACAACAGGGGAGTGGGAGGGCTACACCTTC. The full variable domain, rest sourced from reference TRBV5-4 and TRBJ1-2, is ETGVTQSPTHLIKTRGQQVTLRCSSQSGHNTVSWYQQALGQGPQFIFQYYREEENGRGNFPPRFSGLQFPNYSSELNVNALELDDSALYLCASSQTTGEWEGYTFGSGTRLTVV.

The V call is TRBV28, the J call TRBJ1-4; no reliable D call. Deletions cut 8 bases from V and 7 bases from J, with 11 bases between. This CDR3 has 12 residues. CDR1 and CDR2 from the germline V gene are MDHEN and SYDVKM. The CDR3 reads CASRPGGEKLFF. The CDR3 DNA reads TGTGCCAGCCGTCCGGGAGGTGAAAAACTGTTTTTT.

The V gene is TRBV7-8, the J gene TRBJ2-1; 7 nucleotides agree with TRBD1. Germline CDR1 reads SGHVS; CDR2 reads FQNEAQ. This CDR3 has 14 amino acids. The junction had 8 bases not matched to a gene; V was cut back by 5 bases and J by 7 bases. The CDR3 loop is CASSPPTGNNEQFF. The CDR3, as DNA: TGTGCCAGCAGCCCGCCGACAGGGAATAATGAGCAGTTCTTC.

This sequence joins TRBV5-1 and TRBJ2-7; 7 bases line up with TRBD2. Germline loops: CDR1 SGHRS, CDR2 YFSETQ. This CDR3 comprises 14 residues. Losses at the gene ends were 1 base for V and 5 bases for J; bases not matched to a gene: 6. CDR3: CASSLSGVWDEQYF. The CDR3, as DNA: TGCGCCAGCAGCTTGAGCGGGGTCTGGGACGAGCAGTACTTC.

The chain couples TRBV6-5 to TRBJ2-1; 9 nucleotides agree with TRBD1. Germline V gene sequence: CDR1 MNHEY, CDR2 SVGAGI. V lost 5 bases and J lost 5; bases outside the gene matches: 7. The CDR3 length is 15 residues. DNA of the CDR3: TGTGCCAGCAGTAAAGGGACAGGGAGAAACAATGAGCAGTTCTTC. It is translated as CASSKGTGRNNEQFF.

V usage is TRBV2 and J usage is TRBJ1-1; 9 nucleotides line up with TRBD1. Germline V CDR1 and CDR2: SNHLY, FYNNEI. V trimming: 2 bases; J trimming: 0 bases; junction bases outside the gene matches: 4. The CDR3 is 16 amino acids. This CDR3 is CASSEWTGVLNTEAFF. CDR3 DNA: TGTGCCAGCAGTGAATGGACAGGGGTTTTGAACACTGAAGCTTTCTTT.

The chain recombines TRBV5-1 with TRBJ2-2, with 7 bases lining up with TRBD1. After removal of 4 bases from V and 1 base from J, the junction contained 10 bases not matched to a gene. The CDR3 runs 17 residues. CDR1 is SGHRS, CDR2 YFSETQ, per germline. The CDR3 loop is CASSPNRGIGNTGELFF. DNA for the CDR3: TGCGCCAGCAGCCCTAACAGGGGTATAGGGAACACCGGGGAGCTGTTTTTT.